This T cell receptor (beta chain) was captured in a study of a mutant IDH1 vaccine in newly diagnosed glioma. Worth noting for this clone: Its target is not known.

The CDR3 loop spans 16 amino acids. The V gene lost 2 bases and the J gene lost 5 bases, with 16 bases spanning the gap. Germline CDR1 reads MNHNS; CDR2 reads SASEGT. TCRdb's copy holds only in-frame clones and misses some; the assay was immunoSEQ multiplex PCR. The sample records roughly 25,000 clones, 70% to 90% being singletons. Time point meaning: week 35, safety follow-up. The investigators gave 300 ug of mutant IDH1 20-mer peptide in each vaccine dose, together with topical imiquimod. This material consisted of PBMCs, taken from a glioma patient whose treatment included an IDH1 peptide vaccine. The receptor's source is a man under 40 with glioma. The chain couples TRBV6-1 to TRBJ2-4; D assignment may be TRBD1 or TRBD2 (7 bases each). The CDR3 loop is CASSEWGGGPQNIQYF. CDR3 in DNA: TGTGCCAGCAGTGAATGGGGAGGGGGCCCCCAAAACATTCAGTACTTC.